These 14 T cell receptor beta chains were all obtained from the same sample, sequenced in a study of breast tumors, draining lymph nodes, adjacent tissues listed by TCRdb under 2016. Lymph node samples were obtained from the axillary draining lymph nodes of breast cancer patients. Library preparation employed multiplex PCR. Instrument used: Illumina HiSeq 2000. The public sequencing data were trimmed at Q25 with fastp and processed into clonotypes with MiXCR by TCRdb, which kept only in-frame beta chains. Identical CDR3 proteins give one entry, which carries the most common genes and DNA. Here the sample has approximately 210,000 distinct CDR3 sequences; 32% occur a single time. The leading ten clones occupy approximately 1.5% of the sample. The sequencing sample was made of axillary lymph node tissue. The receptors were sampled from a female donor with breast cancer. Some clones in this sample may be carry-over from other donors' samples.

This clonotype occurred once. This may arise from a read error, as a much more abundant clone is one base away. The chain has TRBV6-5 and TRBJ2-1; 7 bases are a match to TRBD2. In germline, CDR1 is MNHEY, CDR2 SVGAGI. Trimming at V came to 5 bases and at J to 7 bases, leaving 11 bases not matched to a gene. The CDR3 runs to 15 residues. The CDR3 DNA sequence: TGTGCCAGCAGTCACTGGGGGGAGGGCCAGAATGAGCAGTTCTTC. Its translation is CASSHWGEGQNEQFF.

This clonotype occurred many times. V is TRBV5-4 and J is TRBJ1-3; 7 bases align to TRBD1. The V gene's germline CDR1 is SGHNT and CDR2 YYREEE (reference sequence). The CDR3 has 16 residues. The V segment lost 3 bases and the J segment 0 bases; nucleotides outside the gene matches: 6. CDR3 sequence: CASSWGDRNSGNTIYF. In DNA form, the CDR3 reads TGTGCCAGCAGCTGGGGGGACAGAAACTCTGGAAACACCATATATTTT.

This clonotype has a count of ten or more. The rearrangement joins TRBV19 to TRBJ1-2; possibly TRBD1 for D (6 bases). Germline lookup yields CDR1 LNHDA and CDR2 SQIVND (reference sequence). Trimming stripped 7 bases from V and 5 bases from J, with 20 bases between. The CDR3 loop spans 15 amino acids. CDR3 nucleotides: TGTGCCAGTACCCCCGGGGGGGGGGCTTGGTATGGCTACACCTTC. Translated, it gives CASTPGGGAWYGYTF.

This clonotype was found many times. The gene calls are TRBV5-4 and TRBJ2-2; no firm D call. This CDR3 is built from 12 residues. V lost 1 base, J lost 6 bases, and 4 bases lay in between. CDR1 and CDR2 from the germline V gene are SGHNT and YYREEE (reference sequence). CDR3 sequence (DNA): TGTGCCAGCAGCTTGCCCGCCGGGGAGCTGTTTTTT. Protein product: CASSLPAGELFF.

The chain combines TRBV7-9 with TRBJ2-5, with 7 bases that match TRBD1. Losses at the gene ends were 6 bases for V and 4 bases for J; bases not matched to a gene: 14. The CDR3 totals 16 residues. CDR1 and CDR2 (germline): SEHNR, FQNEAQ (reference sequence). The CDR3 DNA reads TGTGCCAGCAGAACACGGGTCAGGGGGTTAGGAGAGACCCAGTACTTC. Its translation: CASRTRVRGLGETQYF.

The chain joins TRBV7-9 to TRBJ1-2; 10 nucleotides agree with TRBD1. The junction had 18 bases not matched to a gene; V was cut back by 5 bases and J by 12 bases. Germline loops: CDR1 SEHNR, CDR2 FQNEAQ (reference sequence). This CDR3 contains 16 residues. The CDR3: CASSPWTGGMTSGNTF. In DNA form, the CDR3 reads TGTGCCAGCAGCCCATGGACAGGGGGGATGACGTCTGGAAACACCTTC.

As for this clonotype: One end of the junction does not line up with germline, which may come from a read error. The J gene is TRBJ1-3, the V gene TRBV11-2; a possible D gene is TRBD1 (6 bases). Germline V gene sequence: CDR1 SGHAT, CDR2 FQNNGV. The CDR3 has 16 amino acids. Written as DNA, the CDR3 is TGTGCCAGCAGCTCCTTCTTTACAGGGTCTGGAAACATCATATATTTT. Translated, it gives CASSSFFTGSGNIIYF.

This clonotype occurred many times. V and J are TRBV7-2 and TRBJ1-2; D gene uncertain. The V gene lost 5 bases and the J gene lost 7 bases, with 17 bases spanning the gap. This CDR3 comprises 14 residues. The germline gives CDR1 SGHTA, CDR2 FQGNSA. CDR3 DNA sequence: TGTGCCAGCAGCAAACTCGGGGTGATCGGTGGCTACACCTTC. Encoded protein: CASSKLGVIGGYTF.

At least ten counts were recorded for this clonotype. The chain has TRBV6-5 and TRBJ2-1; 12 bases line up with TRBD2. Trimming at V came to 6 bases and at J to 5 bases, leaving 5 bases not matched to a gene. The CDR3 loop spans 15 amino acids. CDR1 MNHEY and CDR2 SVGAGI come from the germline V gene. Here the CDR3 DNA reads TGTGCCAGCAGACTAGCGGGAGGAAATAACAATGAGCAGTTCTTC. Residues: CASRLAGGNNNEQFF.

V is TRBV15 and J is TRBJ2-5; 9 nucleotides agree with TRBD1. The CDR3 length is 16 residues. Trimming removed 6 bases from V and 0 bases from J; junction bases left unmatched: 8. Germline lookup yields CDR1 LNHNV and CDR2 YYDKDF (reference sequence). CDR3 sequence (DNA): TGTGCCACCAGTAAAACAGGGGGCCGTGACCAAGAGACCCAGTACTTC. It specifies CATSKTGGRDQETQYF.

This clonotype occurred many times. This chain uses TRBV9 with TRBJ2-2, with TRBD2 matching 7 bases. Germline loops: CDR1 SGDLS, CDR2 YYNGEE. This CDR3 is 18 amino acids long. The junction had 13 bases not matched to a gene; V was cut back by 1 base and J by 4 bases. The CDR3 protein is CASSVSSGISRSTGELFF. As DNA, the CDR3 is TGTGCCAGCAGCGTATCCAGCGGGATATCCCGAAGCACCGGGGAGCTGTTTTTT.

This sequence joins TRBV20-1 and TRBJ2-3; TRBD2 matches 12 bases. After removal of 5 bases from V and 3 bases from J, the junction contained 6 bases not matched to a gene. Germline CDR1 DFQATT, CDR2 SNEGSKA (reference sequence). CDR3 length equals 15 residues. CDR3 loop: CSAPRLAGVTDTQYF. The CDR3 coding sequence is TGCAGTGCTCCGCGACTAGCGGGAGTTACAGATACGCAGTATTTT.

In its sample, this clonotype was seen many times. This chain links TRBV5-6 with TRBJ2-2, with D hard to call. This CDR3 comprises 13 residues. Germline V gives CDR1 SGHDT, CDR2 YYEEEE. V was trimmed by 2 bases and J by 7 bases, leaving 9 bases between them. The CDR3 nucleotides are TGTGCCAGCAGCTTAGGTCTCAGCGGGGAGCTGTTTTTT. As protein: CASSLGLSGELFF.

There are a few counts of this clonotype. This chain's CDR3 is CATTLANYGYTF. The CDR3 region has the DNA TGTGCCACCACACTCGCTAACTATGGCTACACCTTC. V is TRBV6-1 and J is TRBJ1-2; D is ambiguous. Trimming left V 10 bases short and J 0 bases short, with 9 bases between. This CDR3 region has 12 residues. The germline gives CDR1 MNHNS, CDR2 SASEGT.